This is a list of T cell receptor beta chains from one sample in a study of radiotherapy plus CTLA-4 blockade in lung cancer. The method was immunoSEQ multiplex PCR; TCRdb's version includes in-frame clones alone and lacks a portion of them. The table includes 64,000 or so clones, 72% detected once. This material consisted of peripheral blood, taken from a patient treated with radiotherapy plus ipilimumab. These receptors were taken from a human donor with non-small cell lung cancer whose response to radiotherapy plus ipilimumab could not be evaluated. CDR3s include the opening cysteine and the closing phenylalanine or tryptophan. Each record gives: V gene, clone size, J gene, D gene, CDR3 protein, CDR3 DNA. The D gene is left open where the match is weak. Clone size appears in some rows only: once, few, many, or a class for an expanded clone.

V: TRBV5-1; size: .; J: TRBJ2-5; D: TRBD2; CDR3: CASSNRLAGGTQYF; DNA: TGCGCCAGCAGCAATAGACTAGCGGGAGGGACCCAGTACTTC
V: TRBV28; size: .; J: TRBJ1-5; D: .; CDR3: CASSFSGYRQPQHF; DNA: TGTGCCAGCAGTTTCTCAGGGTACCGTCAGCCCCAGCATTTT
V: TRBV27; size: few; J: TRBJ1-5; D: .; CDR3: CASSLSGGFQPQHF; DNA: TGTGCCAGCAGTTTATCGGGGGGTTTTCAGCCCCAGCATTTT
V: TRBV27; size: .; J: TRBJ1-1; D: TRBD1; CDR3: CASLSQGAGTEAFF; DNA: TGTGCCAGCCTTTCACAGGGGGCTGGTACTGAAGCTTTCTTT
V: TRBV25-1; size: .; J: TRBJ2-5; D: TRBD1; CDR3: CASSDPLTGGQETQYF; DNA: TGTGCCAGCAGTGACCCTTTGACAGGGGGCCAAGAGACCCAGTACTTC
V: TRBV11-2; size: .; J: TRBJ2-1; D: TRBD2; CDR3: CASRSRTTSGYEQFF; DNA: TGTGCCAGCAGGTCGCGGACGACTAGCGGGTATGAGCAGTTCTTC
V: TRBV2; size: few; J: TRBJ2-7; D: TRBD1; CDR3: CASSPGTALGEQYF; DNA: TGTGCCAGCAGTCCCGGGACAGCCCTTGGCGAGCAGTACTTC
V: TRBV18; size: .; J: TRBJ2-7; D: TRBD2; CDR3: CASSPPPTSPRASEQYF; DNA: TGTGCCAGCTCACCCCCTCCGACTAGCCCCCGGGCCTCCGAGCAGTACTTC
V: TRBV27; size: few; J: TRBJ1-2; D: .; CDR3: CASKFLSGGGGYTF; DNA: TGTGCCAGCAAGTTTCTGTCCGGAGGTGGAGGCTACACCTTC
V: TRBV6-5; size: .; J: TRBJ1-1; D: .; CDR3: CASSLDRKNTEAFF; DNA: TGTGCCAGCAGTCTAGACAGGAAGAACACTGAAGCTTTCTTT
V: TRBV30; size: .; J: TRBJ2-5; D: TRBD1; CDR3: CAWTLWDSATQYF; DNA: TGTGCCTGGACCCTGTGGGACAGCGCGACCCAGTACTTC
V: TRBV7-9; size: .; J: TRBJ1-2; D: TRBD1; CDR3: CASSLTGARTDLYGYTF; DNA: TGTGCCAGCAGCTTAACAGGGGCCCGAACAGACCTCTATGGCTACACCTTC
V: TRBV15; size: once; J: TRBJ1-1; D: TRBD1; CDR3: CATSRDDRAPEAFF; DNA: TGTGCCACCAGCAGAGATGACAGGGCCCCTGAAGCTTTCTTT
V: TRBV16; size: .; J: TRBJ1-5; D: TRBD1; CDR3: CASSPLGQGAKKQPQHF; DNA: TGTGCCAGCAGCCCGTTGGGACAGGGGGCGAAAAAGCAGCCCCAGCATTTT
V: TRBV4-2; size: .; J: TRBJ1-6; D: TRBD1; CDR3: CASSHGQGANSPLHF; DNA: TGTGCCAGCAGCCACGGACAGGGCGCTAATTCACCCCTCCACTTT
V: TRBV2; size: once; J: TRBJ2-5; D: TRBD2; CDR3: CASSVGSGAYQETQYF; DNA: TGTGCCAGCAGTGTAGGGAGCGGGGCCTATCAAGAGACCCAGTACTTC
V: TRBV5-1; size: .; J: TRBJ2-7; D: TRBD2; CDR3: CASSTWTSGVAYEQYF; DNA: TGCGCCAGCAGCACGTGGACTAGCGGGGTTGCCTACGAGCAGTACTTC
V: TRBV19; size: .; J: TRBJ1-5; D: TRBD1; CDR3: CASSIGLDRDSNQPQHF; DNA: TGTGCCAGTAGTATAGGATTAGACAGGGATAGCAATCAGCCCCAGCATTTT
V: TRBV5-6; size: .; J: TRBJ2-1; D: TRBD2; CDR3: CASSRGLAGLNEQFF; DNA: TGTGCCAGCAGCCGCGGGCTAGCGGGGCTCAATGAGCAGTTCTTC
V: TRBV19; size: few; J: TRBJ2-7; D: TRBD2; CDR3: CASSIGLGLAGRSSYEQYF; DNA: TGTGCCAGTAGTATAGGTTTGGGACTAGCGGGAAGGAGCTCCTACGAGCAGTACTTC
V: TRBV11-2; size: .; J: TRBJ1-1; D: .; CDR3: CASSPAGLTNTEAFF; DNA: TGTGCCAGCAGCCCCGCGGGTCTGACGAACACTGAAGCTTTCTTT
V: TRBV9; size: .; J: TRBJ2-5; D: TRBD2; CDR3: CASSVGLAGEETQYF; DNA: TGTGCCAGCAGCGTAGGACTAGCGGGGGAAGAGACCCAGTACTTC
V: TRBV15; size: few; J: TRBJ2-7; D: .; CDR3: CATSGQTGVSYEQYF; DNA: TGTGCCACCAGCGGTCAGACAGGTGTCTCCTACGAGCAGTACTTC
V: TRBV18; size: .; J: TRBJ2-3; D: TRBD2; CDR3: CASSPPRGSGGRTDTQYF; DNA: TGTGCCAGCTCACCACCGCGGGGTAGCGGGGGCCGGACAGATACGCAGTATTTT
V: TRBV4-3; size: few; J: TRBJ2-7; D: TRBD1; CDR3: CASSQGTGVGSYEQYF; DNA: TGCGCCAGCAGCCAAGGGACAGGGGTCGGTTCCTACGAGCAGTACTTC
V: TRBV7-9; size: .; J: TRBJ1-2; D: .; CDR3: CASSLVQGGNYGYTF; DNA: TGTGCCAGCAGCTTAGTGCAGGGCGGTAACTATGGCTACACCTTC
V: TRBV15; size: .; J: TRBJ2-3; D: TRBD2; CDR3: CATSRDLELAEEASSTDTQYF; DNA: TGTGCCACCAGCAGAGATTTGGAGCTAGCGGAGGAGGCCTCTAGCACAGATACGCAGTATTTT
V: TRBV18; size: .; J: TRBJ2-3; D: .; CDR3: CASSPTSGKDTQYF; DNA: TGTGCCAGCTCACCGACTTCAGGGAAAGATACGCAGTATTTT
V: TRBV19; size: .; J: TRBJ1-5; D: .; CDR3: CASSIVDYSNQPQHF; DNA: TGTGCCAGTAGTATAGTTGACTATAGCAATCAGCCCCAGCATTTT
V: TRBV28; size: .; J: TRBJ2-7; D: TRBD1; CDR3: CASRGQGRGEQYF; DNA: TGTGCCTCACGGGGACAGGGCCGAGGCGAGCAGTACTTC
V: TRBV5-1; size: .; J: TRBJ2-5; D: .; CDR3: CASSAGETQYF; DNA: TGCGCCAGCAGTGCAGGGGAGACCCAGTACTTC
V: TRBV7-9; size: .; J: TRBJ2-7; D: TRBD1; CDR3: CASSLAVTSTGYEQYF; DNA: TGTGCCAGCAGCTTAGCAGTCACCTCGACAGGGTACGAGCAGTACTTC
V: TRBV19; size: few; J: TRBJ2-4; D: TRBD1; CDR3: CASSTQTGKNIQYF; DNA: TGTGCCAGTAGTACCCAGACAGGGAAAAACATTCAGTACTTC
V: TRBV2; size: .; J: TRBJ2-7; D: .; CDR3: CASSDWRAGRSYEQYF; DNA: TGTGCCAGCAGCGACTGGAGGGCGGGGAGGTCCTACGAGCAGTACTTC
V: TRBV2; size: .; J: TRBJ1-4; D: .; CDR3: CASTLDSTTNEKLFF; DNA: TGTGCCAGCACCTTAGACAGTACAACTAATGAAAAACTGTTTTTT
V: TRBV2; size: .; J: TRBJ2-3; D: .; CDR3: CASSQQGASTDTQYF; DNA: TGTGCCAGCAGCCAACAGGGAGCTAGCACAGATACGCAGTATTTT
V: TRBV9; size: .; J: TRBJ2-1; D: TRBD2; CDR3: CASSDPSGTSGSREQFF; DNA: TGTGCCAGCAGCGATCCGTCCGGGACTAGCGGGAGTCGAGAGCAGTTCTTC
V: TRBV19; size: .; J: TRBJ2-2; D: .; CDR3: CASNLRLTSQGGELFF; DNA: TGTGCCAGTAACCTCCGTCTCACATCCCAGGGCGGGGAGCTGTTTTTT
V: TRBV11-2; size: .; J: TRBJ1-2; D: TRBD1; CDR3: CASSPWTGTDGYTF; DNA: TGTGCCAGCAGCCCCTGGACAGGGACCGACGGCTACACCTTC
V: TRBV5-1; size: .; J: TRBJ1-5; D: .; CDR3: CASSPGVGNQPQHF; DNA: TGCGCCAGCAGCCCTGGAGTAGGCAATCAGCCCCAGCATTTT
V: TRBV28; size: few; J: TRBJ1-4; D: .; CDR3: CASSYGRTNEKLFF; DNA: TGTGCCAGCAGTTACGGCAGGACTAATGAAAAACTGTTTTTT
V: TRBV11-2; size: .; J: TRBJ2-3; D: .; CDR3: CASSSTTNTQYF; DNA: TGTGCCAGCAGCTCCACCACTAATACGCAGTATTTT
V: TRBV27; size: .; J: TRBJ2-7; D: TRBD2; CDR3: CASSWATSGEPYEQYF; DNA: TGTGCCAGCAGTTGGGCCACTAGCGGGGAACCCTACGAGCAGTACTTC
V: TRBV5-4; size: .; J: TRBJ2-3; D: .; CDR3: CASSRERGGANTQYF; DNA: TGTGCCAGCAGTCGAGAGAGGGGGGGGGCAAATACGCAGTATTTT
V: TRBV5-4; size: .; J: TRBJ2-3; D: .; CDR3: CASAADISTDTQYF; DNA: TGTGCCAGCGCCGCGGACATCAGCACAGATACGCAGTATTTT
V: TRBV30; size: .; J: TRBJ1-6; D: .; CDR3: CAWSLKIHSPLHF; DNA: TGTGCCTGGAGCTTAAAAATCCATTCACCCCTCCACTTT
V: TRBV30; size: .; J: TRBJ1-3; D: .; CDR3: CAWSVLGGGNTIYF; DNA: TGTGCCTGGAGTGTACTCGGGGGAGGAAACACCATATATTTT
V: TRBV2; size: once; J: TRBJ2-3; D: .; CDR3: CASSEGGGSSSADTQYF; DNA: TGTGCCAGCAGTGAAGGGGGAGGCTCTTCCAGCGCAGATACGCAGTATTTT
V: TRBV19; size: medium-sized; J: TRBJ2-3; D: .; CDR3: CASSSRYSGASRDTQYF; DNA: TGTGCCAGTAGTTCACGGTACTCAGGGGCGTCCCGGGATACGCAGTATTTT
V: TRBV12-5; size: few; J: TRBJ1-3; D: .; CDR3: CASGSATGSRNTIYF; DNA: TGTGCTAGTGGTTCCGCAACAGGGTCGAGAAACACCATATATTTT